The 28 T cell receptor beta chains in this list originate from one sample, sequenced in a study of shared clonotypes between healthy human individuals. Cells designated naive CD8 were CD45RO-negative and were positively selected for CCR7, with terminally differentiated effector memory CD45RA+ cells excluded. Method: immunoSEQ multiplex PCR; TCRdb's copy keeps in-frame clones and lacks some. The repertoire includes millions of clones, roughly 91% of them detected once, and approximately 1.7% sits in the top ten. The sequenced sample consisted of naive CD8+ T cells from PBMCs. These receptors were collected from a man in his late teens or twenties in good health. Some clones in this sample may be carry-over from other donors' samples.

The chain employs TRBV27 and TRBJ1-1; D is possibly TRBD1 (5 bases). The V gene lost 7 bases and the J gene lost 2 bases, with 17 bases spanning the gap. This CDR3 has 15 amino acids. CDR1 is MNHEY, CDR2 SMNVEV, per germline (reference sequence). CDR3 residues: CASTLTWGGNTEAFF. CDR3 in DNA: TGTGCCAGCACCCTTACCTGGGGCGGTAACACTGAAGCTTTCTTT.

This chain links TRBV9 with TRBJ2-5; no clear D. The CDR3 runs 15 residues. Germline assignment: CDR1 SGDLS and CDR2 YYNGEE. Trimming pared 0 bases from V and 0 bases from J, leaving 9 bases between. In DNA, the CDR3 is TGTGCCAGCAGCGTAGGGGGTCTACACCAAGAGACCCAGTACTTC. Encoded protein: CASSVGGLHQETQYF.

J is TRBJ2-7 and V is TRBV4-1; D perhaps matches TRBD2 (5 bases). Trimming took off 1 base at V and 2 bases at J, with 15 bases between the two ends. CDR1 is MGHRA and CDR2 is YSYEKL in the germline V gene. The CDR3 length is 16 residues. The CDR3 is CASSQALSGKAYEQYF. CDR3 coding DNA: TGCGCCAGCAGCCAAGCTCTCTCCGGGAAAGCCTACGAGCAGTACTTC.

The chain is built from TRBV28 and TRBJ2-7; no definite D call. The CDR3 length is 14 residues. The V and J ends lost 5 bases and 1 base respectively, with 12 bases between them. Germline CDR1 MDHEN, CDR2 SYDVKM. CDR3 loop: CASSPPYESYEQYF. The CDR3 DNA follows: TGTGCCAGCAGTCCCCCATATGAGTCCTACGAGCAGTACTTC.

The chain uses TRBV27 and TRBJ1-6, with D possibly TRBD1 on 5 matching bases. Germline V gene sequence: CDR1 MNHEY, CDR2 SMNVEV (reference sequence). The V and J ends lost 6 bases and 7 bases respectively, with 7 bases between them. The CDR3 spans 12 residues. The CDR3 here is CASRGANSPLHF. As DNA, the CDR3 is TGTGCCAGCAGAGGGGCGAATTCACCCCTCCACTTT.

The gene calls are TRBV9 and TRBJ1-2, with 7 bases lining up with TRBD1. With V trimmed by 5 bases and J by 8 bases, 9 bases remained unmatched. The germline V gene has CDR1 SGDLS and CDR2 YYNGEE. This CDR3 contains 13 residues. The CDR3 sequence: CASSSRDRDGYTF. CDR3 coding DNA: TGTGCCAGCAGTTCCCGGGACAGAGACGGCTACACCTTC.

The CDR3 loop is CASSRLNTGELFF. The CDR3 coding sequence is TGTGCCAGCAGTAGACTGAACACCGGGGAGCTGTTTTTT. This chain links TRBV6-6 with TRBJ2-2; D not certain. Germline V gene sequence: CDR1 MNHNY, CDR2 SVGAGI (reference sequence). The germline V and J ends were trimmed by 5 bases and 1 base, with 5 bases remaining between them. The CDR3 runs 13 residues.

The genes are TRBV2 and TRBJ2-2; 14 positions match TRBD2. CDR3 size: 13 residues. CDR1 is SNHLY and CDR2 is FYNNEI in the germline V gene. V lost 10 bases to trimming and J lost 14 bases; unmatched junction nucleotides: 9. CDR3 in amino acids: CATGTSGSYDLFF. The CDR3 bases are TGTGCCACCGGGACTAGCGGGAGTTACGACCTGTTTTTT. The full variable domain, in which reference TRBV2 and TRBJ2-2 provide the parts outside the CDR3, is EPEVTQTPSHQVTQMGQEVILRCVPISNHLYFYWYRQILGQKVEFLVSFYNNEISEKSEIFDDQFSVERPDGSNFTLKIRSTKLEDSAMYFCATGTSGSYDLFFGEGSRLTVL.

V is TRBV4-3 and J is TRBJ1-1; D call uncertain. The ends were cut back, 5 bases at V and 4 bases at J, with 11 bases in the middle. The CDR3 has 13 residues. In germline, CDR1 is LGHNA, CDR2 YSLEER. The CDR3 DNA sequence: TGCGCCAGCAGCGAGGACCGTGCCACTGAAGCTTTCTTT. Translation: CASSEDRATEAFF.

The V and J genes are TRBV14 and TRBJ2-7, with D maybe TRBD1 (5 bases). CDR1 SGHDN and CDR2 FVKESK come from the germline V gene. The V end was cut by 0 bases, the J end by 3 bases, with 12 bases between. CDR3 size: 15 residues. CDR3 nucleotide sequence: TGTGCCAGCAGCCAAGAACTGGGCAGGGTCTACGAGCAGTACTTC. Translating it yields CASSQELGRVYEQYF.

The chain uses TRBV29-1 and TRBJ2-5; TRBD1 aligns across 7 bases. Matching the DNA end better, TRBJ2-7 makes the J call doubtful. This CDR3 spans 14 amino acids. The germline gives CDR1 SQVTM, CDR2 ANQGSEA. CDR3 in amino acids: CSVEEGSTGLEQYF. CDR3 bases: TGCAGCGTTGAAGAGGGGTCGACAGGGCTCGAGCAGTACTTC.

The chain links TRBV9 to TRBJ1-1; a possible D gene is TRBD1 (5 bases). V was cut by 0 bases and J by 6 bases, with 15 bases left in between. CDR1 and CDR2 from the germline V gene are SGDLS and YYNGEE. This CDR3 has 15 amino acids. CDR3 sequence: CASSVATGPGAEAFF. In DNA, the CDR3 is TGTGCCAGCAGCGTAGCTACGGGGCCAGGAGCTGAAGCTTTCTTT.

Concerning this clone itself: Other nucleotide sequences from this sample produce the same CDR3. V usage is TRBV6-5 and J usage is TRBJ2-1; D unclear. V lost 0 bases and J 7 bases, leaving 7 bases between the germline ends. CDR1 and CDR2 (germline): MNHEY, SVGAGI. The CDR3 covers 13 residues. The CDR3 is CASSYSTRNEQFF. The CDR3 DNA reads as TGTGCCAGCAGTTACTCGACCCGAAATGAGCAGTTCTTC.

The genes are TRBV7-9 and TRBJ2-7; the match to TRBD2 covers 9 bases. V lost 4 bases to trimming and J lost 3 bases; unmatched junction nucleotides: 4. Germline CDR1 reads SEHNR; CDR2 reads FQNEAQ (reference sequence). The CDR3 has 14 residues. The CDR3 DNA is TGTGCCAGCAGCTCTGGACTAGCGATCTACGAGCAGTACTTC. Translating gives CASSSGLAIYEQYF.

The table lists this clone with a few counts. The DNA for the CDR3 is TGTGCCACCGGGCGGGTGCTTCCTAATCAGCCCCAGCATTTT. Encoded protein: CATGRVLPNQPQHF. The gene calls are TRBV6-1 and TRBJ1-5; D is uncertain. The CDR3 loop spans 14 amino acids. With 10 bases removed from V and 4 bases from J, the gap between germline ends came to 17 bases. CDR1 is MNHNS, CDR2 SASEGT, per germline.

The chain links TRBV7-2 to TRBJ2-1, with D perhaps TRBD1 (7 bases). V was shortened by 4 bases and J by 4 bases, with 20 bases between the two germline ends. This CDR3 region has 17 residues. Germline CDR1 reads SGHTA; CDR2 reads FQGNSA. CDR3 bases: TGTGCCAGCAGCTCACCCAAGGAGGGGGCTAATTACAATGAGCAGTTCTTC. As protein: CASSSPKEGANYNEQFF.

V gene TRBV4-1 combines with J gene TRBJ2-1, with D perhaps TRBD1 or TRBD2 (6 bases each). From germline, CDR1 is MGHRA and CDR2 YSYEKL. The V end lost 4 bases, the J end lost 2 bases, and 15 bases lay between the germline ends. The CDR3 is 16 residues long. In DNA form, the CDR3 reads TGCGCCAGCAGCCTTACCGGGGGACACCCCTACAATGAGCAGTTCTTC. This encodes CASSLTGGHPYNEQFF.

This clone was recorded once. This sequence joins TRBV18 and TRBJ2-7; possible D gene TRBD2, 6 bases. The germline V gene encodes CDR1 KGHSH and CDR2 LQKENI. Trimming pared 3 bases from V and 1 base from J, leaving 19 bases between. The CDR3 extends over 17 amino acids. The DNA for the CDR3 is TGTGCCAGCTCACCTAGCCGGTCCGGGAGTATATCCTACGAGCAGTACTTC. This translates into CASSPSRSGSISYEQYF.

This chain uses TRBV7-7 with TRBJ2-3, with TRBD1 matching 8 bases. The CDR3 spans 15 residues. In germline, CDR1 is SSHAT, CDR2 FNYEAQ (reference sequence). After removal of 5 bases from V and 1 base from J, the junction contained 5 bases not matched to a gene. The CDR3 region is CASSPTGGGTDTQYF. The CDR3 DNA reads TGTGCCAGCAGCCCTACAGGGGGAGGCACAGATACGCAGTATTTT.

The genes are TRBV2 and TRBJ2-7, with D possibly being TRBD2 (5 bases). This CDR3 contains 13 residues. CDR1 SNHLY and CDR2 FYNNEI come from the germline V gene. V shed 4 bases and J shed 2 bases, with 9 bases lying between them. Written as DNA, the CDR3 is TGTGCCAGCAGTGCGGGATCCACCTACGAGCAGTACTTC. Residues: CASSAGSTYEQYF.

The chain recombines TRBV7-3 with TRBJ1-1; a weak D match, TRBD1 (6 bases). V was pared by 4 bases and J by 1 base, with 13 bases between. Germline CDR1 and CDR2: SGHTA and FQGTGA. There are 15 residues in the CDR3. CDR3 protein: CASSSQLTGNTEAFF. The CDR3 DNA sequence: TGTGCCAGCAGCTCCCAATTGACAGGGAACACTGAAGCTTTCTTT.

The chain recombines TRBV19 with TRBJ1-2, with a weak D call TRBD1 (6 bases). CDR1 is LNHDA and CDR2 is SQIVND in the germline V gene (reference sequence). This CDR3 is built from 14 residues. V was pared by 9 bases and J by 5 bases, with 19 bases between. The CDR3 spells CASCPTAGVYGYTF. The CDR3 DNA reads TGTGCCAGCTGCCCCACGGCAGGGGTGTATGGCTACACCTTC.

The chain uses TRBV14 and TRBJ1-4; possibly TRBD1 for D (6 bases). The CDR3 spans 12 residues. Deletions cut 2 bases from V and 12 bases from J, with 10 bases between. Germline values: CDR1 SGHDN, CDR2 FVKESK. CDR3 nucleotides: TGTGCCAGCAGCCAACTCAGGGGAGAACTGTTTTTT. Translation gives CASSQLRGELFF. Full variable domain (rest looked up from reference TRBV14 and TRBJ1-4): EAGVTQFPSHSVIEKGQTVTLRCDPISGHDNLYWYRRVMGKEIKFLLHFVKESKQDESGMPNNRFLAERTGGTYSTLKVQPAELEDSGVYFCASSQLRGELFFGSGTQLSVL.

This sequence joins TRBV7-9 and TRBJ1-3; the D gene is possibly TRBD1 (5 bases). The germline gives CDR1 SEHNR, CDR2 FQNEAQ (reference sequence). V lost 6 bases and J 1 base, leaving 10 bases between the germline ends. The CDR3 totals 14 residues. The CDR3: CASRSRGSGNTIYF. The CDR3 DNA sequence: TGTGCCAGCAGATCGCGGGGGTCTGGAAACACCATATATTTT.

The rearrangement uses TRBV6-5 and TRBJ2-7; 10 bases agree with TRBD2. Germline V gene sequence: CDR1 MNHEY, CDR2 SVGAGI. The length of the CDR3 is 16 residues. J lost 5 bases, V lost 4 bases, and 11 bases had no gene match. CDR3 nucleotides: TGTGCCAGCAGTTTCACCAGACTAGCGGGCCCCCACGAGCAGTACTTC. As protein: CASSFTRLAGPHEQYF.

The chain combines TRBV11-2 with TRBJ2-5, with 12 bases fitting TRBD2. V trimming: 5 bases; J trimming: 2 bases; junction bases outside the gene matches: 3. The CDR3 consists of 15 residues. CDR1 is SGHAT, CDR2 FQNNGV, per germline. This CDR3 reads CASSIGLAGQETQYF. As DNA, the CDR3 is TGTGCCAGCAGCATAGGACTAGCGGGACAAGAGACCCAGTACTTC.

The chain is built from TRBV5-6 and TRBJ1-2; TRBD1 might be the D (6 bases). This CDR3 has 14 residues. CDR1 and CDR2 (germline): SGHDT, YYEEEE. V lost 4 bases and J lost 2, with 12 bases in between. The CDR3, as DNA: TGTGCCAGCAGCCTGGGGACAACCAACTATGGCTACACCTTC. This codes for CASSLGTTNYGYTF.

The chain employs TRBV4-3 and TRBJ2-7; 9 bases are shared with TRBD1. Germline CDR1 LGHNA, CDR2 YSLEER. This CDR3 region has 15 residues. The ends lost 0 bases at V and 9 bases at J; junction bases unmatched: 9. CDR3 in amino acids: CASSQDLRDRAGQYF. The CDR3 DNA sequence: TGCGCCAGCAGCCAAGATTTACGGGACAGGGCCGGGCAGTACTTC.